This T cell receptor (beta chain) was sequenced for a study of blood T cell repertoires in COVID-19. Trimming cost V 4 bases and J 9 bases, with 16 bases left between them. The germline V gene has CDR1 SNHLY and CDR2 FYNNEI. The CDR3 contains 14 residues. Using immunoSEQ multiplex PCR, the repertoire was profiled, and TCRdb retains in-frame clones only, with some absent. Of approximately 28,000 clones in the sample, 90% were seen once. The V call is TRBV2, the J call TRBJ2-1; perhaps TRBD1 as D (7 bases). The sequence was collected from a woman aged 55-75 years with active COVID-19. Input material: peripheral blood. DNA of the CDR3: TGTGCCAGCAGTGGTGGGCAGGGGGAGGTTGAGCAGTTCTTC. Encoded protein: CASSGGQGEVEQFF.